This TCR beta chain was captured by sequencing in a study of regulatory T cells in long-lasting Graves disease. Study-level findings and limits: Less diverse TCR repertoires were seen in persistent Graves' patients than in newly diagnosed ones. TRBV28 was favored in persistent disease, as were TRBJ1-2 and TRBJ2-5. The small sample size may have reduced accuracy. The persistent group shared about 2,700 public clonotypes, more than the approximately 930 shared by new patients.

The authors built TCR beta libraries using iRepertoire HTBI primers and Arm-PCR of CDR3 regions. TCRdb recomputed calls from the multiplex PCR reads with MiXCR, one row per CDR3 protein. The data hold 500,000 to 700,000 distinct CDR3 sequences, with 16% observed a single time. Specified time point: newly diagnosed GD, antithyroid drugs for less than 3 months. PBMC RNA was the source of the TCR library. Comments on this clonotype: Its target is not known.

Germline values: CDR1 MDHEN, CDR2 SYDVKM. The CDR3 runs 14 residues. Trimming pared 3 bases from V and 9 bases from J, leaving 15 bases between. In addition, the sample was reused for a study of T cells in Graves' hyperthyroidism and ophthalmopathy.

The material sequenced was peripheral blood mononuclear cells (PBMCs), taken at new diagnosis, from a patient treated with antithyroid drugs. This chain connects TRBV28 to TRBJ2-1; D gene uncertain. The origin of this receptor is a woman aged 25 to 39 with Graves disease. The CDR3 DNA reads TGTGCCAGCAGTTTCAGACTCAACCGCGTTGAGCAGTTCTTC. Protein: CASSFRLNRVEQFF.